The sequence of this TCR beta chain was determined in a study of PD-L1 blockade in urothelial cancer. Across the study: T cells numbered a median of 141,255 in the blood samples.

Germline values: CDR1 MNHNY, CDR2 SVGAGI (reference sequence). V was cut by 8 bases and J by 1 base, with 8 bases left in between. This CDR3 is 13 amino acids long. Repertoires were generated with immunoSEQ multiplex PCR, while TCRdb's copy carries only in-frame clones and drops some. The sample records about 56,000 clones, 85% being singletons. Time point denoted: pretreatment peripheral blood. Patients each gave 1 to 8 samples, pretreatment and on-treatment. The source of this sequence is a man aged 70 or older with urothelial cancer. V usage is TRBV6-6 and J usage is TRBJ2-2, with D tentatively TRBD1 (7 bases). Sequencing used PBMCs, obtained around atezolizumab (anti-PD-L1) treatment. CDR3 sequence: CASQGGNTGELFF. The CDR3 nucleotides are TGTGCCAGCCAGGGGGGGAACACCGGGGAGCTGTTTTTT.